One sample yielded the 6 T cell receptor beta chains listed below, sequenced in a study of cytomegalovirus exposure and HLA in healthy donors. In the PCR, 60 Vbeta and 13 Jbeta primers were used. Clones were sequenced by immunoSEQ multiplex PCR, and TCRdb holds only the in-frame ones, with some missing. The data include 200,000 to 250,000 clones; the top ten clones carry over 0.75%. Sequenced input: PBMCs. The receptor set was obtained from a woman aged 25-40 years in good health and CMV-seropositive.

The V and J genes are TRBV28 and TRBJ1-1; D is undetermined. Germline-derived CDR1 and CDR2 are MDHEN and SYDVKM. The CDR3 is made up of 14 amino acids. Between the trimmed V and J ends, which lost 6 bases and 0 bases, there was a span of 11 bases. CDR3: CASRSQNMNTEAFF. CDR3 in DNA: TGTGCCAGCAGGTCACAGAACATGAACACTGAAGCTTTCTTT. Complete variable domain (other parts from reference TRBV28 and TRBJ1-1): DVKVTQSSRYLVKRTGEKVFLECVQDMDHENMFWYRQDPGLGLRLIYFSYDVKMKEKGDIPEGYSVSREKKERFSLILESASTNQTSMYLCASRSQNMNTEAFFGQGTRLTVV.

The CDR3 DNA sequence: TGCGCCAGCAGCCAAGATCCCGAGAGCTCCTATAATTCACCCCTCCACTTT. As protein: CASSQDPESSYNSPLHF. The chain combines TRBV4-3 with TRBJ1-6; D is unclear. The CDR3 sequence is 17 residues long. Trimming stripped 0 bases from V and 0 bases from J, with 9 bases between. Germline CDR1 LGHNA, CDR2 YSLEER.

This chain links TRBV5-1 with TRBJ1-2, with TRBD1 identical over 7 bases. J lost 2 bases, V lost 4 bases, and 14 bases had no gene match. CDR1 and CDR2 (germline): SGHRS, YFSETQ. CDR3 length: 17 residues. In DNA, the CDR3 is TGCGCCAGCAGCCAAGAGTGGATTGTACAGGGGAACTATGGCTACACCTTC. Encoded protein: CASSQEWIVQGNYGYTF.

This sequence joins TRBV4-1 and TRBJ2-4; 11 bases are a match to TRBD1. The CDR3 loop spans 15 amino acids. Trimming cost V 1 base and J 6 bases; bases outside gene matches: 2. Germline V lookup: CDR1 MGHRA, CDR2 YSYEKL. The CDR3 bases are TGCGCCAGCAGCCAAGCCGGACAGGGGGCAAACATTCAGTACTTC. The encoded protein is CASSQAGQGANIQYF.

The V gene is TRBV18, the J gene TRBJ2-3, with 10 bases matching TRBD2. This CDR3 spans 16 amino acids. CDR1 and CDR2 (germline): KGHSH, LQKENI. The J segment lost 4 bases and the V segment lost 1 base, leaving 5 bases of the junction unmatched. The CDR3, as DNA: TGTGCCAGCTCACCACTGTCCAGCGGGAGGGCAGATACGCAGTATTTT. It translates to CASSPLSSGRADTQYF.

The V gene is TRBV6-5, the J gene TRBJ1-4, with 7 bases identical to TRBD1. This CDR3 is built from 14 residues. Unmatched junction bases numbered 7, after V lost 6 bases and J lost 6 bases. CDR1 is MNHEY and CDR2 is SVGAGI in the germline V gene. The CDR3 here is CASSPNRGYEKLFF. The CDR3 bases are TGTGCCAGCAGCCCGAACAGGGGCTATGAAAAACTGTTTTTT.